Sequencing of this TCR beta chain was carried out in a study of a mutant IDH1 vaccine in newly diagnosed glioma. In the study overall: Patients, over weeks 1, 3, 5, 7, 11, 15, 19 and 23, received a total of eight vaccinations. Initiation of the vaccine course occurred 4-6 weeks after radiotherapy alone, or alongside temozolomide cycles. Earlier treatment was radiotherapy, temozolomide, or both, with most getting both.

Assay used: immunoSEQ multiplex PCR; TCRdb lists only in-frame clones, some missing. The table includes 45,000 to 60,000 clones, just under 80% detected once. Time point described: week 5, during vaccination. The content of each vaccine dose was 300 ug of mutant IDH1 20-mer peptide, and topical imiquimod accompanied it. Donor tumors were new WHO grade 3 or 4 IDH1-mutant, ATRX-lost astrocytomas. To note about this clone: The antigen is not known.

The germline V gene has CDR1 ENHRY and CDR2 SYGVKD. This CDR3 is 13 amino acids long. Trimming took 0 bases from V and 8 from J, leaving 10 bases between them. The starting material was PBMCs, obtained from a glioma patient whose treatment included an IDH1 peptide vaccine. The clonotype originates from a man between 45 and 60 years old with glioma. The chain recombines TRBV10-3 with TRBJ1-2; D is undetermined. The CDR3 sequence: CAISESSGSGYTF. The CDR3 DNA sequence: TGTGCCATCAGTGAGTCGAGCGGATCGGGCTACACCTTC.